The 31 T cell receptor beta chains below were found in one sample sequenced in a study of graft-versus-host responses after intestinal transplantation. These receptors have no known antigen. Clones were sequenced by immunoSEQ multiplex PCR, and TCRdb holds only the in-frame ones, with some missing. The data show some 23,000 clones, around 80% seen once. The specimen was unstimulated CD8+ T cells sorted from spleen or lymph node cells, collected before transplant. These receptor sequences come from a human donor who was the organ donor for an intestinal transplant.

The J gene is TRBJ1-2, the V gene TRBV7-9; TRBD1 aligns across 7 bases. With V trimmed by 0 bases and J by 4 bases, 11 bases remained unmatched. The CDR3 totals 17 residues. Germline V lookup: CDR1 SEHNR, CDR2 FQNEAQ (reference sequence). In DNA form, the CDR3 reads TGTGCCAGCAGCTTAGCACCGGGACAGTGGATATCCTATGGCTACACCTTC. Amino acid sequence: CASSLAPGQWISYGYTF.

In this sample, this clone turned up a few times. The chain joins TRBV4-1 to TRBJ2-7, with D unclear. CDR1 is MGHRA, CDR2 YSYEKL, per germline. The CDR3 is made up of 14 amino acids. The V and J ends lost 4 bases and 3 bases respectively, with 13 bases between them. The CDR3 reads CASSPFEAYYEQYF. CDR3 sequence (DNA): TGCGCCAGCAGCCCTTTTGAAGCGTACTACGAGCAGTACTTC.

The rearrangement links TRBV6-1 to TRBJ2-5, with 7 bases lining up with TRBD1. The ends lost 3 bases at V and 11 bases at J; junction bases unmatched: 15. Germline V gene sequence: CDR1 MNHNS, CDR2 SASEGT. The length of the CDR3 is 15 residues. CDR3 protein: CASSDGRGFFGEQYF. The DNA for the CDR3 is TGTGCCAGCAGTGATGGCAGGGGGTTCTTCGGTGAGCAGTACTTC.

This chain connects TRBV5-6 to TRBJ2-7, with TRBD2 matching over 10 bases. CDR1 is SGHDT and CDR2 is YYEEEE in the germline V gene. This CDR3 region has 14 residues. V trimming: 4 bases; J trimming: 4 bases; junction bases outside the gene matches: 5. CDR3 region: CASSGWTSGYEQYF. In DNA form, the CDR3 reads TGTGCCAGCAGCGGGTGGACTAGCGGTTACGAGCAGTACTTC.

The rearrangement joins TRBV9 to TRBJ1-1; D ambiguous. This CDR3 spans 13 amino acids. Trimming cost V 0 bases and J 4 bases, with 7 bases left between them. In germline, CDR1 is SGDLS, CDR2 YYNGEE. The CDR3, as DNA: TGTGCCAGCAGCGTAGCCGGGATCACTGAAGCTTTCTTT. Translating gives CASSVAGITEAFF.

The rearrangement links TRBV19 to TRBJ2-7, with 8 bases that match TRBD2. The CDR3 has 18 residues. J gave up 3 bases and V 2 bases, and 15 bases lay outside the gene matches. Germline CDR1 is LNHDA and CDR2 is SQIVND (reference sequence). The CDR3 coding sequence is TGTGCCAGTAGTATATTTTGGGTGAGGACTAGCTCCGACTACGAGCAGTACTTC. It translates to CASSIFWVRTSSDYEQYF.

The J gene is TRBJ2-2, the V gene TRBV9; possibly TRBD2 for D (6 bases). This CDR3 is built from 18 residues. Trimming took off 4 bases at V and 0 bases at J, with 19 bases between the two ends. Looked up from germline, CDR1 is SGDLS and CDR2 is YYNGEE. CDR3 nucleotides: TGTGCCAGCAGCCCCGAGTCATTAGCGGACGCGAACACCGGGGAGCTGTTTTTT. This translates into CASSPESLADANTGELFF.

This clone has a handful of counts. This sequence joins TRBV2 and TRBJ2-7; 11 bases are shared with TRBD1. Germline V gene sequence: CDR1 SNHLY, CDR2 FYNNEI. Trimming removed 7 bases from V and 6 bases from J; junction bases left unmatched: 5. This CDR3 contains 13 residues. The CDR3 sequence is CASIRDRGGEQYF. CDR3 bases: TGTGCCAGCATTAGGGACAGGGGGGGCGAGCAGTACTTC. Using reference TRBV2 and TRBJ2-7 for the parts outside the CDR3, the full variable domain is EPEVTQTPSHQVTQMGQEVILRCVPISNHLYFYWYRQILGQKVEFLVSFYNNEISEKSEIFDDQFSVERPDGSNFTLKIRSTKLEDSAMYFCASIRDRGGEQYFGPGTRLTVT.

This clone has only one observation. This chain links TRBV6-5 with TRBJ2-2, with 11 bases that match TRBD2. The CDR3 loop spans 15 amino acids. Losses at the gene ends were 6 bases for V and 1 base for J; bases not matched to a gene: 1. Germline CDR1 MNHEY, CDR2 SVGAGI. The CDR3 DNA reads TGTGCCAGCAGACTAGCGGGAGAGAACACCGGGGAGCTGTTTTTT. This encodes CASRLAGENTGELFF.

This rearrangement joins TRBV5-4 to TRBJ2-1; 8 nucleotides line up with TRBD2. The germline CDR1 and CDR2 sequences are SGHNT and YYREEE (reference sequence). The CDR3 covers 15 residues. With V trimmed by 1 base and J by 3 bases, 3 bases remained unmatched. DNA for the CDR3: TGTGCCAGCAGCTTGAAGCGGGAGTTCTACAATGAGCAGTTCTTC. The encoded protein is CASSLKREFYNEQFF. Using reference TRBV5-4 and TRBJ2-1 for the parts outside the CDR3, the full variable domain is ETGVTQSPTHLIKTRGQQVTLRCSSQSGHNTVSWYQQALGQGPQFIFQYYREEENGRGNFPPRFSGLQFPNYSSELNVNALELDDSALYLCASSLKREFYNEQFFGPGTRLTVL.

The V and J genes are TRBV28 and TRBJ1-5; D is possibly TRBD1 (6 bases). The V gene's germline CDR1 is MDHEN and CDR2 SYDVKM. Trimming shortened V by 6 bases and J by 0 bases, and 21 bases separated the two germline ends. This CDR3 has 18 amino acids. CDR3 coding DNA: TGTGCCAGCAGGAGTAAGGACAGTCAAAAAAATAGCAATCAGCCCCAGCATTTT. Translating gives CASRSKDSQKNSNQPQHF. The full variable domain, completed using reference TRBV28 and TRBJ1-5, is DVKVTQSSRYLVKRTGEKVFLECVQDMDHENMFWYRQDPGLGLRLIYFSYDVKMKEKGDIPEGYSVSREKKERFSLILESASTNQTSMYLCASRSKDSQKNSNQPQHFGDGTRLSIL.

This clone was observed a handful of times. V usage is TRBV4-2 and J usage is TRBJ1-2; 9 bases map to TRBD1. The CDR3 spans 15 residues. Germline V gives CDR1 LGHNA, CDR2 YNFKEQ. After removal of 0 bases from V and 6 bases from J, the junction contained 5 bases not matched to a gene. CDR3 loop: CASSQDYRGLDGYTF. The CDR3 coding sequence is TGTGCCAGCAGCCAAGACTACAGGGGGCTTGATGGCTACACCTTC.

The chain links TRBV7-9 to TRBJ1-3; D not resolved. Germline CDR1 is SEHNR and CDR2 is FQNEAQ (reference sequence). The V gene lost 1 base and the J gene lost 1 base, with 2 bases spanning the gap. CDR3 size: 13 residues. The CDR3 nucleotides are TGTGCCAGCAGCTTAGAATCTGGAAACACCATATATTTT. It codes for CASSLESGNTIYF.

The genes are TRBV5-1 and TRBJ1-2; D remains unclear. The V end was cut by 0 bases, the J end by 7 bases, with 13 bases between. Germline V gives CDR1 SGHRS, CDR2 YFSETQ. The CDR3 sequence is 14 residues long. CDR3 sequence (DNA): TGCGCCAGCAGCTTGGTAGGCAGGAGACTTGGCTACACCTTC. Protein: CASSLVGRRLGYTF.

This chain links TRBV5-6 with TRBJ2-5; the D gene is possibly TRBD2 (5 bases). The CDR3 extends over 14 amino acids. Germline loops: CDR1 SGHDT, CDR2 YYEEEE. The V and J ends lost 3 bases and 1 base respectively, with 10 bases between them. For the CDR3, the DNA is TGTGCCAGCAGCTCCGCTGAGGGCCAAGAGACCCAGTACTTC. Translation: CASSSAEGQETQYF.

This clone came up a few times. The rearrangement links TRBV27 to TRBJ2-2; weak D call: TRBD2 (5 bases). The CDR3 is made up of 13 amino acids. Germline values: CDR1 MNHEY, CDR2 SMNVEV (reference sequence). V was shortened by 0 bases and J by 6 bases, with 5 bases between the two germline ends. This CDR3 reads CASSLSGAGELFF. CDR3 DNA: TGTGCCAGCAGTTTATCCGGGGCCGGGGAGCTGTTTTTT.

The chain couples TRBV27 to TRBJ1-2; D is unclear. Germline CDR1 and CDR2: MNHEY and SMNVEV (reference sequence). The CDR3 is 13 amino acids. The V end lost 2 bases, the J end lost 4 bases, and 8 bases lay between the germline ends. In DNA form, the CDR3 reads TGTGCCAGCAGTTTAAGGCCGTCCTATGGCTACACCTTC. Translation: CASSLRPSYGYTF.

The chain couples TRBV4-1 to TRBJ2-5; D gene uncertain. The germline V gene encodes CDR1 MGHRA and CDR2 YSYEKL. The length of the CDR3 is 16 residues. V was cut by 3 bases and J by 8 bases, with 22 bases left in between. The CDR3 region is CASSQSWPRAPPTQYF. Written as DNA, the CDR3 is TGCGCCAGCAGCCAGTCCTGGCCTCGGGCCCCACCCACCCAGTACTTC.

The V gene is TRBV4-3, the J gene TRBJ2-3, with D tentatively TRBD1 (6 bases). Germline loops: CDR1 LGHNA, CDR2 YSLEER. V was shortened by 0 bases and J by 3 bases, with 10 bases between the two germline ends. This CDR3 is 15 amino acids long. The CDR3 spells CASSQDFRGTDTQYF. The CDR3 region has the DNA TGCGCCAGCAGCCAAGACTTCAGGGGAACAGATACGCAGTATTTT.

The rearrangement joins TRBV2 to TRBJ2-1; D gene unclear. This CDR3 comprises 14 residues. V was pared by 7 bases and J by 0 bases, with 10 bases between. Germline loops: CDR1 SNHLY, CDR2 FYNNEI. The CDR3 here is CASTAPGSYNEQFF. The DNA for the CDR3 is TGTGCCAGCACGGCTCCGGGCTCCTACAATGAGCAGTTCTTC.

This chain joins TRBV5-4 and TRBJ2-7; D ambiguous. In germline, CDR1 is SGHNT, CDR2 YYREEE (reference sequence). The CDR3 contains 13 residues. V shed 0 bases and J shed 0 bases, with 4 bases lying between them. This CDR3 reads CASSLGASYEQYF. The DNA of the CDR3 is TGTGCCAGCAGCTTGGGCGCCTCCTACGAGCAGTACTTC.

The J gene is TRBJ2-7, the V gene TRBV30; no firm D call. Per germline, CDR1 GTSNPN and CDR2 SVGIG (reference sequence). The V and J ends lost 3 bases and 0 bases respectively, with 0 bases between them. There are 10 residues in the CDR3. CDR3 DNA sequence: TGTGCCTGGAGCTCCTACGAGCAGTACTTC. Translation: CAWSSYEQYF. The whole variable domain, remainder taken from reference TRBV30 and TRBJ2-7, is SQTIHQWPATLVQPVGSPLSLECTVEGTSNPNLYWYRQAAGRGLQLLFYSVGIGQISSEVPQNLSASRPQDRQFILSSKKLLLSDSGFYLCAWSSYEQYFGPGTRLTVT.

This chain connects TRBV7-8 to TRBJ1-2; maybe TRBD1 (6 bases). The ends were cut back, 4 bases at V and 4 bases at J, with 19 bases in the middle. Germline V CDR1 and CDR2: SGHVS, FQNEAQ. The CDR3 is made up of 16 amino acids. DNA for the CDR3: TGTGCCAGCAGCTCGAAACCGGCGGACAGTATCTATGGCTACACCTTC. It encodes CASSSKPADSIYGYTF. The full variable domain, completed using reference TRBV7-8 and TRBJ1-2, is GAGVSQSPRYKVAKRGQDVALRCDPISGHVSLFWYQQALGQGPEFLTYFQNEAQLDKSGLPSDRFFAERPEGSVSTLKIQRTQQEDSAVYLCASSSKPADSIYGYTFGSGTRLTVV.

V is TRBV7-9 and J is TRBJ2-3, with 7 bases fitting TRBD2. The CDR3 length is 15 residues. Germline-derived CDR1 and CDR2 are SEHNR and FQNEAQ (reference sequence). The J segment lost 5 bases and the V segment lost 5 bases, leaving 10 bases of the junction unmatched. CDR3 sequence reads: CASSRAGNARDTQYF. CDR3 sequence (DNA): TGTGCCAGCAGCCGAGCGGGGAACGCACGAGATACGCAGTATTTT.

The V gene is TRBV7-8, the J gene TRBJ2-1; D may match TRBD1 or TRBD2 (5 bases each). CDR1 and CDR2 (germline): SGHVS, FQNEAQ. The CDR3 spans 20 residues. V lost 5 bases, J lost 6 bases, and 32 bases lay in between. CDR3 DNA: TGTGCCAGCAGCAAACCGGGGACGGATGCGGATGTATCCCCTTCCAATGAGCAGTTCTTC. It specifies CASSKPGTDADVSPSNEQFF.

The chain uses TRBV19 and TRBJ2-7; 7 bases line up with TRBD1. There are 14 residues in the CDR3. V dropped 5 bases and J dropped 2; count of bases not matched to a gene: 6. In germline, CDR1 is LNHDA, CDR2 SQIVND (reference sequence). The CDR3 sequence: CASSETGPPYEQYF. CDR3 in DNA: TGTGCCAGTAGTGAGACAGGGCCCCCCTACGAGCAGTACTTC.

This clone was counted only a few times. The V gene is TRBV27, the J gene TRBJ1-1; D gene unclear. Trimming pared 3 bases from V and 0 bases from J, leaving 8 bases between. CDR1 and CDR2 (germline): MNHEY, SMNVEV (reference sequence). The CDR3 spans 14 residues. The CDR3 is CASSFADMNTEAFF. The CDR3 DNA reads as TGTGCCAGCAGTTTCGCGGATATGAACACTGAAGCTTTCTTT.

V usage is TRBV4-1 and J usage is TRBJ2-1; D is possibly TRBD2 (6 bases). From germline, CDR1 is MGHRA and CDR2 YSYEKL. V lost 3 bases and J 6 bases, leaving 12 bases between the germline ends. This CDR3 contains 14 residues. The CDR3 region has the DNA TGCGCCAGCAGCCACGGCGGGACTTTCAATGAGCAGTTCTTC. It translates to CASSHGGTFNEQFF.

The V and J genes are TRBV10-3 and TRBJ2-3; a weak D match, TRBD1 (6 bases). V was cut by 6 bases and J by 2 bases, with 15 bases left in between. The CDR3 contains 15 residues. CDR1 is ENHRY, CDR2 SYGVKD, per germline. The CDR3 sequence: CAIRQGRRFTDTQYF. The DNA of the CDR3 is TGTGCCATCAGACAGGGACGGCGGTTCACAGATACGCAGTATTTT.

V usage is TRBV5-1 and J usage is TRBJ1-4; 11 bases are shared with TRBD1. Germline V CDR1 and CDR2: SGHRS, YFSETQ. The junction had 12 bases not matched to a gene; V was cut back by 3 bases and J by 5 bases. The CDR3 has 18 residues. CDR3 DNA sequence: TGCGCCAGCAGCTCCGCTCTGGACAGGGGGCGCAGAAATGAAAAACTGTTTTTT. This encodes CASSSALDRGRRNEKLFF.

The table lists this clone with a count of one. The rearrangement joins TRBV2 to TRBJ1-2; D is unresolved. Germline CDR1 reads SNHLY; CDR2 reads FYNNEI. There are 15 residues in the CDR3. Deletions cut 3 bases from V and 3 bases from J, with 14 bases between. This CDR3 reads CASSDSLRNYYGYTF. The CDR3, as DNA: TGTGCCAGCAGTGATTCTCTTCGGAATTACTATGGCTACACCTTC.